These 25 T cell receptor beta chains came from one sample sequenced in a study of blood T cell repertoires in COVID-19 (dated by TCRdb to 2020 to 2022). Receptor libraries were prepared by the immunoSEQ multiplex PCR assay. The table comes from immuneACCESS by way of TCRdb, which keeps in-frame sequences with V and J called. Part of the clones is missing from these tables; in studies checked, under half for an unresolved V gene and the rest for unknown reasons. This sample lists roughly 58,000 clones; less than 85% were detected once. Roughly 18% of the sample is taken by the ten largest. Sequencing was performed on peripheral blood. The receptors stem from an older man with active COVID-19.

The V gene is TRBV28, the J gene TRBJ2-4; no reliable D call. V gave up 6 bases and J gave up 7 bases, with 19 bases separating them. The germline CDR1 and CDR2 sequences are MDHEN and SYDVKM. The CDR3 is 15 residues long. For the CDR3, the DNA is TGTGCCAGCAGCCCCGACGTCAGTGAGGCGAACATTCAGTACTTC. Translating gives CASSPDVSEANIQYF.

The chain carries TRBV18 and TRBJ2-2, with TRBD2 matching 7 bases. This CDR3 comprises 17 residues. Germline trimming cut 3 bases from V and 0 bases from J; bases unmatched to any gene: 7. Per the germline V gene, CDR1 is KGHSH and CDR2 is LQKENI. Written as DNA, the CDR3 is TGTGCCAGCTCACCGATTAGCGGGCCCGCGAACACCGGGGAGCTGTTTTTT. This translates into CASSPISGPANTGELFF.

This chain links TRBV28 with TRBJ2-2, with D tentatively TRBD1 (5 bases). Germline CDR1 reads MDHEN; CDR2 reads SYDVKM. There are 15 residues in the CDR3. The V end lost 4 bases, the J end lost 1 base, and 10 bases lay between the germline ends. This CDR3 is CASSSPTGNTGELFF. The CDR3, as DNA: TGTGCCAGCAGTTCCCCTACAGGGAACACCGGGGAGCTGTTTTTT. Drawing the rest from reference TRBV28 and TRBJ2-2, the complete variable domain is DVKVTQSSRYLVKRTGEKVFLECVQDMDHENMFWYRQDPGLGLRLIYFSYDVKMKEKGDIPEGYSVSREKKERFSLILESASTNQTSMYLCASSSPTGNTGELFFGEGSRLTVL.

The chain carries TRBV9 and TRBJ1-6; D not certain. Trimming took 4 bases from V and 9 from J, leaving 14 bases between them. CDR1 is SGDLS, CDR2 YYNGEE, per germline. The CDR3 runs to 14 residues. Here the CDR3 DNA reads TGTGCCAGCAGCTCCTCAGAGGCCGGTTCACCCCTCCACTTT. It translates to CASSSSEAGSPLHF.

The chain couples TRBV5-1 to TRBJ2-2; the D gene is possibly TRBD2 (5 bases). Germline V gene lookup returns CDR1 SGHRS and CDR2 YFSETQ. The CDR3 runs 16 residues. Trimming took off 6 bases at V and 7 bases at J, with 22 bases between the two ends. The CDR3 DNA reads TGCGCCAGCACCCCGCTTTGGCCGGGCCGGGACGGGGAGCTGTTTTTT. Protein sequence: CASTPLWPGRDGELFF.

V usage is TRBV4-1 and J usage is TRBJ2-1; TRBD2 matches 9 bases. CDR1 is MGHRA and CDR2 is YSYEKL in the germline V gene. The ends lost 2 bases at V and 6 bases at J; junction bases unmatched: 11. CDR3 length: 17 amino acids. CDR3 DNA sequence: TGCGCCAGCAGCCAAAGAGTGCTAGCGGGAACCCCCAATGAGCAGTTCTTC. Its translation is CASSQRVLAGTPNEQFF.

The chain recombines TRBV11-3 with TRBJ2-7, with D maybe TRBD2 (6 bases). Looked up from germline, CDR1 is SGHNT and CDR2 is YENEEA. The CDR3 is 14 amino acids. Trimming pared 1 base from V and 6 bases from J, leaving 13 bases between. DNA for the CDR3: TGTGCCAGCAGCTTAGGCGGACTAAACGGCGAGCAGTACTTC. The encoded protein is CASSLGGLNGEQYF.

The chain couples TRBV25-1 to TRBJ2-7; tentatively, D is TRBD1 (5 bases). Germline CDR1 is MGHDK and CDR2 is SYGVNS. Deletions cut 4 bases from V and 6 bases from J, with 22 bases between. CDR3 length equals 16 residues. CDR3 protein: CASSAHRTLVAAEQYF. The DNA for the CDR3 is TGTGCCAGCAGTGCCCATCGGACACTTGTGGCAGCCGAGCAGTACTTC.

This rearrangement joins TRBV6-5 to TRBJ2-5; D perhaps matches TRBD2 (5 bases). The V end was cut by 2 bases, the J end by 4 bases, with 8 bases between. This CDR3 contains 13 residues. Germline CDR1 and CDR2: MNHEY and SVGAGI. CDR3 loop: CASSYGGTETQYF. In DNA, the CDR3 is TGTGCCAGCAGTTACGGAGGAACAGAGACCCAGTACTTC.

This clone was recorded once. Here the CDR3 reads CASSTTGNEQFF. CDR3 sequence (DNA): TGTGCCAGCTCAACTACGGGGAATGAGCAGTTCTTC. The genes are TRBV6-6 and TRBJ2-1; weak D call: TRBD2 (5 bases). The ends were cut back, 8 bases at V and 7 bases at J, with 12 bases in the middle. The CDR3 spans 12 residues. Germline V gene data show CDR1 as MNHNY and CDR2 as SVGAGI (reference sequence).

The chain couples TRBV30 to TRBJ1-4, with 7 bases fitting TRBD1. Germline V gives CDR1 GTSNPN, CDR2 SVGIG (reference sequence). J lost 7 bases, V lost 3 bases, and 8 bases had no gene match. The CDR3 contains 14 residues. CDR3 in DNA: TGTGCCTGGAGCCTGACAGGGAAGGGTGAAAAACTGTTTTTT. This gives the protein CAWSLTGKGEKLFF.

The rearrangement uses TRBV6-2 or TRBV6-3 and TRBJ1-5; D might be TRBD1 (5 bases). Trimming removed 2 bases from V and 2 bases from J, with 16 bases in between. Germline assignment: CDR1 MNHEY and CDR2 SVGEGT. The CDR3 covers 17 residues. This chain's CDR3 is CASSYGGAQSRNQPQHF. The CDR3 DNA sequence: TGTGCCAGCAGTTACGGAGGGGCCCAAAGTCGCAATCAGCCCCAGCATTTT.

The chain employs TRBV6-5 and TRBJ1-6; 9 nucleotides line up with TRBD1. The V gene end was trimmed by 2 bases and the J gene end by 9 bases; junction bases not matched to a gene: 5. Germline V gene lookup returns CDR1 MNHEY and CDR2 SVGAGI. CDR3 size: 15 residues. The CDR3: CASSYTGGISSPLHF. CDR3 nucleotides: TGTGCCAGCAGTTACACAGGGGGCATAAGTTCACCCCTCCACTTT.

CDR3 amino acids: CASSQGFGGKNIQYF. The DNA for the CDR3 is TGTGCCAGCAGCCAAGGGTTCGGGGGGAAAAACATTCAGTACTTC. The V and J genes are TRBV3-1 (or the pseudogene TRBV3-2) and TRBJ2-4, with 7 bases aligning to TRBD2. The CDR3 contains 15 residues. Germline values: CDR1 LGHDT, CDR2 YNNKEL (reference sequence). With V trimmed by 1 base and J by 4 bases, 4 bases remained unmatched.

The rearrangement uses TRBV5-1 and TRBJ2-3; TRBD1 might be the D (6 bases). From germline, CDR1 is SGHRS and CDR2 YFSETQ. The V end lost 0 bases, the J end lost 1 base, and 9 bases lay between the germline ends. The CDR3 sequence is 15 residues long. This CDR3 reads CASSLGSGGTDTQYF. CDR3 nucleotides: TGCGCCAGCAGCTTGGGCTCAGGGGGCACAGATACGCAGTATTTT. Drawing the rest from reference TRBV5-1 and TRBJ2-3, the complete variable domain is KAGVTQTPRYLIKTRGQQVTLSCSPISGHRSVSWYQQTPGQGLQFLFEYFSETQRNKGNFPGRFSGRQFSNSRSEMNVSTLELGDSALYLCASSLGSGGTDTQYFGPGTRLTVL.

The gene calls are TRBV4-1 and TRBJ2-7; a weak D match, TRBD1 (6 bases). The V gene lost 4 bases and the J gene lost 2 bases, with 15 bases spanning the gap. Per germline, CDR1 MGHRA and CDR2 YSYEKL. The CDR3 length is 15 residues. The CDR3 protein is CASSPTRQDAYEQYF. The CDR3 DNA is TGCGCCAGCAGCCCTACTCGACAGGACGCCTACGAGCAGTACTTC.

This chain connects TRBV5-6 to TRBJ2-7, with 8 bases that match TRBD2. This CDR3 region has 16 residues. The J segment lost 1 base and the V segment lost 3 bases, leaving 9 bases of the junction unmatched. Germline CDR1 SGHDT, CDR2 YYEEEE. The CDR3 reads CASSWGSSGRSYEQYF. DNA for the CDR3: TGTGCCAGCAGCTGGGGCTCTAGCGGGCGGTCCTACGAGCAGTACTTC.

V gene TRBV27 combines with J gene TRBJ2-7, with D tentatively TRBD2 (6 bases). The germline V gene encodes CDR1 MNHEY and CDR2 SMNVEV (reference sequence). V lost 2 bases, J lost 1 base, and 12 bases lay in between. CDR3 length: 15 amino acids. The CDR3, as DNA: TGTGCCAGCAGTTTACTCCCGGGACTTTCCTACGAGCAGTACTTC. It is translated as CASSLLPGLSYEQYF.

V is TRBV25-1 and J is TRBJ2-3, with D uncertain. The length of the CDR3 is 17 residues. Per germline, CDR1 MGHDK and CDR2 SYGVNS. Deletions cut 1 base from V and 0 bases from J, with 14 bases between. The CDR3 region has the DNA TGTGCCAGCAGTGAATGGTATACAGAATCTAGCACAGATACGCAGTATTTT. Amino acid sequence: CASSEWYTESSTDTQYF. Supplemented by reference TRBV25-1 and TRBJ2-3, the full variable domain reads EADIYQTPRYLVIGTGKKITLECSQTMGHDKMYWYQQDPGMELHLIHYSYGVNSTEKGDLSSESTVSRIRTEHFPLTLESARPSHTSQYLCASSEWYTESSTDTQYFGPGTRLTVL.

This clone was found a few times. The CDR3 DNA follows: TGTGCCAGCAGTCAATCGGGAGGCTACACCTTC. Amino acid sequence: CASSQSGGYTF. V usage is TRBV6-5 and J usage is TRBJ1-2; D ambiguous. V was cut by 5 bases and J by 8 bases, with 9 bases left in between. Germline CDR1 reads MNHEY; CDR2 reads SVGAGI. The CDR3 loop spans 11 amino acids.

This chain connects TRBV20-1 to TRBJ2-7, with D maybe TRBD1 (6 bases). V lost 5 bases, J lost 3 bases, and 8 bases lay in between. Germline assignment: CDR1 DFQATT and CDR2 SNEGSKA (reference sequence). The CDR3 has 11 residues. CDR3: CSAGRGYEQYF. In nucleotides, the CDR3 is TGCAGTGCTGGCAGGGGCTACGAGCAGTACTTC.

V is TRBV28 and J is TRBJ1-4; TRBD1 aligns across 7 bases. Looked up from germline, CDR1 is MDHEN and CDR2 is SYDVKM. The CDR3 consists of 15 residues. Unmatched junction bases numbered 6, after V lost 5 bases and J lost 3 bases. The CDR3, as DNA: TGTGCCAGCAGTGCGCGACAGGGTCCTAATGAAAAACTGTTTTTT. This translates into CASSARQGPNEKLFF.

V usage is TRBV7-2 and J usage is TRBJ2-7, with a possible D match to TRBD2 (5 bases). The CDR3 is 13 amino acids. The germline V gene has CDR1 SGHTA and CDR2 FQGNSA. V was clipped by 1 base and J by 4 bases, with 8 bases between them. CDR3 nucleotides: TGTGCCAGCAGCTTAGAGAGGGATTACGAGCAGTACTTC. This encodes CASSLERDYEQYF.

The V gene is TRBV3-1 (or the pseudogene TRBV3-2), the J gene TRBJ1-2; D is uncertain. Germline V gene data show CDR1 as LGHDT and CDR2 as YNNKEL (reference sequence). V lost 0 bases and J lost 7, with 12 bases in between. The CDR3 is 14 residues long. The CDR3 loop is CASSQDLGNRGYTF. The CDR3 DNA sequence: TGTGCCAGCAGCCAAGATCTCGGTAACCGTGGCTACACCTTC.

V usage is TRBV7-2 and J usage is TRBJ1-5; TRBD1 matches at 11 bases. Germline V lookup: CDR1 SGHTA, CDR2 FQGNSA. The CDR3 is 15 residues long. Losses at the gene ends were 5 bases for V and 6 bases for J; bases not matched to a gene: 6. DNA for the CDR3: TGTGCCAGCAGCCCAGGCGGGACAGGGGGTCAGCCCCAGCATTTT. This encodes CASSPGGTGGQPQHF.